The rows below give T cell receptor beta chains drawn from one sample of a study of blood T cell repertoires in COVID-19. Only in-frame clones appear in the TCRdb table, and some are missing; sequencing was by immunoSEQ multiplex PCR. The repertoire has just over 300,000 clones, approximately 90% of them found once; the top ten carry roughly a tenth. Sequencing was carried out using PBMCs or T cells enriched from blood (not recorded which). The receptors stem from a woman aged 40 to 50 who had recovered from COVID-19. Each CDR3 is given with its conserved first and last residue. The order of the fields is D gene, clone size, J gene, V gene, CDR3 DNA, CDR3 protein. A D gene is named only where the DNA matches it firmly. Not every row has a clone size; where given, it reads once, few, many or a size class.

D: NA
size: NA
J: TRBJ1-5
V: TRBV6-6
DNA: TGTGCCAGCAGTTACTCCCATTCCAATAGCAATCAGCCCCAGCATTTT
CDR3: CASSYSHSNSNQPQHF

D: NA
size: NA
J: TRBJ1-6
V: TRBV25-1
DNA: TGTGCCAGCAGTGAATCCGGGGTCCCCCTCCACTTT
CDR3: CASSESGVPLHF

D: TRBD1
size: NA
J: TRBJ1-2
V: TRBV19
DNA: TGTGCCAGTAGTAGTCGACAGGGGGCTGATGGCTACACCTTC
CDR3: CASSSRQGADGYTF

D: TRBD1
size: NA
J: TRBJ2-2
V: TRBV10-3
DNA: TGTGCCATCAGGGGAACAGGGGATACCGGGGAGCTGTTTTTT
CDR3: CAIRGTGDTGELFF

D: TRBD2
size: NA
J: TRBJ2-1
V: TRBV15
DNA: TGTGCCACCAGCAGAGCGGGGGGGCCCAATGAGCAGTTCTTC
CDR3: CATSRAGGPNEQFF

D: NA
size: NA
J: TRBJ2-7
V: TRBV7-2
DNA: TGTGCCAGCAGCTTCCCACAGGGATTCTACGAGCAGTACTTC
CDR3: CASSFPQGFYEQYF

D: NA
size: NA
J: TRBJ1-5
V: TRBV2
DNA: TGTGCCAGCAACGCTGTGCAGGGTCAGCCCCAGCATTTT
CDR3: CASNAVQGQPQHF

D: TRBD1
size: NA
J: TRBJ2-1
V: TRBV2
DNA: TGTGCCAGCAGTGAAGGACCGGGACAGCCTTACAATGAGCAGTTCTTC
CDR3: CASSEGPGQPYNEQFF

D: NA
size: NA
J: TRBJ1-1
V: TRBV4-3
DNA: TGCGCCAGCAGCCAAGCCGGGAGGGAGACGGCTTTCTTT
CDR3: CASSQAGRETAFF

D: NA
size: NA
J: TRBJ2-7
V: TRBV7-2
DNA: TGTGCCAGCAGCCCGACAGGGAGGCCCTACGAGCAGTACTTC
CDR3: CASSPTGRPYEQYF

D: TRBD1
size: NA
J: TRBJ1-1
V: TRBV7-2
DNA: TGTGCCAGCAGCTTGCGAGCGGGACAGGGGGCGCGAGCTTTCTTT
CDR3: CASSLRAGQGARAFF

D: TRBD1
size: NA
J: TRBJ2-5
V: TRBV7-2
DNA: TGTGCCAGCAGTCACACAGACAGGGGGTCCGTGGAGACCCAGTACTTC
CDR3: CASSHTDRGSVETQYF

D: TRBD1
size: NA
J: TRBJ1-2
V: TRBV7-9
DNA: TGTGCCAGCAGCTTAGCAATCGGACAGGGTGGCTATGGCTACACCTTC
CDR3: CASSLAIGQGGYGYTF

D: NA
size: NA
J: TRBJ2-2
V: TRBV12-3/TRBV12-4
DNA: TGTGCCAGCACCCTGCCGGGATTCGGGGAGCTGTTTTTT
CDR3: CASTLPGFGELFF

D: NA
size: once
J: TRBJ1-4
V: TRBV5-4
DNA: TGTGCCAGCAGCTTGGGCGGAATAGCTAATGAAAAACTGTTTTTT
CDR3: CASSLGGIANEKLFF

D: TRBD1
size: once
J: TRBJ2-5
V: TRBV7-2
DNA: TGTGCCAGCAGCGAGGGACAGGGTTTGGGGAGAACCCAGTACTTC
CDR3: CASSEGQGLGRTQYF

D: NA
size: NA
J: TRBJ1-5
V: TRBV27
DNA: TGTGCCAGCAGTTTAGATCTTTCAGGGCGTGTCAATCAGCCCCAGCATTTT
CDR3: CASSLDLSGRVNQPQHF

D: TRBD1
size: NA
J: TRBJ1-4
V: TRBV2
DNA: TGTGCCAGCAGAGATACAGGGGGCGGTTATGAAAAACTGTTTTTT
CDR3: CASRDTGGGYEKLFF

D: NA
size: NA
J: TRBJ1-1
V: TRBV4-3
DNA: TGCGCCAGCAGCCAAGCGAGGACAAACACTGAAGCTTTCTTT
CDR3: CASSQARTNTEAFF

D: TRBD2
size: NA
J: TRBJ2-1
V: TRBV9
DNA: TGTGCCAGCAGCGGAGGACTAGCGTACAATGAGCAGTTCTTC
CDR3: CASSGGLAYNEQFF

D: TRBD2
size: once
J: TRBJ2-3
V: TRBV7-3
DNA: TGTGCCAGCAGCCCGCGGGGGGATCCTAGCACAGATACGCAGTATTTT
CDR3: CASSPRGDPSTDTQYF

D: TRBD1
size: NA
J: TRBJ1-1
V: TRBV7-9
DNA: TGTGCCAGCAGCATACTACAGGGGGGGATGAACACTGAAGCTTTCTTT
CDR3: CASSILQGGMNTEAFF

D: NA
size: NA
J: TRBJ2-5
V: TRBV12-3/TRBV12-4
DNA: TGTGCCAGCAGTTTTTCGGGGGTGGAGACCCAGTACTTC
CDR3: CASSFSGVETQYF

D: TRBD2
size: few
J: TRBJ2-1
V: TRBV28
DNA: TGTGCCAGCAGAACAGGCGGGAGGGGGTCCTACAATGAGCAGTTCTTC
CDR3: CASRTGGRGSYNEQFF

D: NA
size: NA
J: TRBJ2-7
V: TRBV19
DNA: TGTGCCAGTAGTACTCAGACAGGAACCTACGAGCAGTACTTC
CDR3: CASSTQTGTYEQYF

D: TRBD2
size: NA
J: TRBJ2-2
V: TRBV29-1
DNA: TGCAGCGTTTGGAGCGGGGGTAACACCGGGGAGCTGTTTTTT
CDR3: CSVWSGGNTGELFF

D: NA
size: NA
J: TRBJ1-2
V: TRBV7-9
DNA: TGTGCCAGCAGCGTAGAGGCGGCTTATGGCTACACCTTC
CDR3: CASSVEAAYGYTF

D: NA
size: few
J: TRBJ1-1
V: TRBV5-1
DNA: TGCGCCAGCAGCTTGGGAACCGGGACAACCATGAACACTGAAGCTTTCTTT
CDR3: CASSLGTGTTMNTEAFF

D: NA
size: once
J: TRBJ1-2
V: TRBV10-3
DNA: TGTGCCATCAGTGAGTCGAGACTGGGCTATGGCTACACCTTC
CDR3: CAISESRLGYGYTF

D: TRBD2
size: NA
J: TRBJ2-4
V: TRBV19
DNA: TGTGCCAGTACCCCACGACTAGCGGGGGGGGGTTACATTCAGTACTTC
CDR3: CASTPRLAGGGYIQYF

D: NA
size: NA
J: TRBJ2-7
V: TRBV29-1
DNA: TGCAGCGTTGGACAGTACGAGCAGTACTTC
CDR3: CSVGQYEQYF

D: TRBD2
size: NA
J: TRBJ2-1
V: TRBV19
DNA: TGTGCCAGTACCAACCGACTAGCGGGAGGGGGAGAGCAGTTCTTC
CDR3: CASTNRLAGGGEQFF

D: NA
size: NA
J: TRBJ2-7
V: TRBV7-2
DNA: TGTGCCAGCAGTGTACTAGGTTACGAGCAGTACTTC
CDR3: CASSVLGYEQYF

D: TRBD2
size: NA
J: TRBJ2-1
V: TRBV7-9
DNA: TGTGCCAGCAGCGCCCGACTAGCGGGAGATAATGAGCAGTTCTTC
CDR3: CASSARLAGDNEQFF

D: TRBD1
size: NA
J: TRBJ2-5
V: TRBV6-5
DNA: TGTGCCAGTAGGGACAGGGCGGCGGAGACCCAGTACTTC
CDR3: CASRDRAAETQYF

D: TRBD2
size: NA
J: TRBJ2-7
V: TRBV2
DNA: TGTGCCAGCACCCCCGGTAGCGGGCCCTACGAGCAGTACTTC
CDR3: CASTPGSGPYEQYF

D: TRBD1
size: NA
J: TRBJ2-6
V: TRBV10-3
DNA: TGTGCCATCAGTCCGGGACAGTTATCCTCTGGGGCCAACGTCCTGACTTTC
CDR3: CAISPGQLSSGANVLTF

D: TRBD2
size: NA
J: TRBJ2-1
V: TRBV7-2
DNA: TGTGCCAGCAGCTCATCCTGGGGGGGTGGGAATGAGCAGTTCTTC
CDR3: CASSSSWGGGNEQFF

D: NA
size: NA
J: TRBJ2-4
V: TRBV23-1
DNA: TGCGCCACCTTAACAGGTCACGCCAAAAACATTCAGTACTTC
CDR3: CATLTGHAKNIQYF